This entry describes one T cell receptor beta chain. Combining a sample-barcoded 5' primer with a J-beta primer mix, a second PCR ran for 7 to 11 cycles. Any given sample supplied a minimum of 2.5 million CDR3-containing paired-end reads. TCRdb called the 5' RACE reads again in MiXCR, with one record for every CDR3 protein. The top ten clones hold about a quarter of a sample with about 760,000 distinct CDR3 sequences, 45% to 70% of them seen once. This record belongs to a study of blood T cells in healthy people across ages. Study-wide context: The capture of about one barcoded beta molecule per two T cells was achieved by template switching.

V was shortened by 0 bases and J by 11 bases, with 16 bases between the two germline ends. Per the germline V gene, CDR1 is LGHNA and CDR2 is YSLEER. The CDR3 is 14 residues long. The sample was blood. The receptor's source is a man in his forties or fifties in good health. This chain connects TRBV4-3 to TRBJ2-5; unclear D gene. The CDR3 sequence is CASSQDPTSNEQYF. CDR3 coding DNA: TGCGCCAGCAGCCAAGATCCTACGAGCAATGAGCAGTACTTC.